This is a list of T cell receptor beta chains from one sample in a study of cytomegalovirus exposure and HLA in healthy donors. Assay used: immunoSEQ multiplex PCR; TCRdb lists only in-frame clones, some missing. The sample consists of more than 150,000 clones, 80% to 85% of them appearing once. Sequencing was performed on PBMCs. Source of these receptors: a woman in her 30s in good health and CMV-seronegative. Each CDR3 is given without its conserved first and last residue. D genes are given only for firm matches.

V: TRBV9; D: NA; J: TRBJ2-7; CDR3: ASSVGQGMGEQY
V: TRBV6-1; D: NA; J: TRBJ2-7; CDR3: ASRTGRRRDEQY
V: TRBV5-5; D: NA; J: TRBJ1-2; CDR3: ASSPPAAALDYGYT
V: TRBV4-3; D: NA; J: TRBJ2-2; CDR3: ASSHQNTGELF
V: TRBV10-2; D: TRBD2; J: TRBJ2-3; CDR3: AGSEGTSGGQDTQY
V: TRBV6-4; D: TRBD1; J: TRBJ1-4; CDR3: ARIETGVSEKLF
V: TRBV5-1; D: NA; J: TRBJ2-7; CDR3: ASSLSSSRNYEQY
V: TRBV6-4; D: TRBD1; J: TRBJ2-1; CDR3: ASSGSGTGDAEQF
V: TRBV27; D: NA; J: TRBJ2-3; CDR3: ASSGVGQLTDTQY
V: TRBV14; D: NA; J: TRBJ2-1; CDR3: ASSQLADYNEQF
V: TRBV27; D: TRBD1; J: TRBJ1-6; CDR3: ASSLRIDRGTSPLH
V: TRBV6-1; D: NA; J: TRBJ1-5; CDR3: ASSRTGNQPQH